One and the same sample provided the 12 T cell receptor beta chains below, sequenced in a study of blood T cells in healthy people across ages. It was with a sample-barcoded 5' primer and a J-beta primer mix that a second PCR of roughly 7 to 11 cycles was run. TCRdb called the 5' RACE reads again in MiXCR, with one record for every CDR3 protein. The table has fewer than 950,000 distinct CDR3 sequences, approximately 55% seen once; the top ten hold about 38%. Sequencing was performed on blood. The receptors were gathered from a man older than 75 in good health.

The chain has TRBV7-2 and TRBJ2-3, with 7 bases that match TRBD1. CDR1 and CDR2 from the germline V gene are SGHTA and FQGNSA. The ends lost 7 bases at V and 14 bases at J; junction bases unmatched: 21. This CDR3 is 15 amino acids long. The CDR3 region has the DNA TGTGCCAGCACCCTTAGGGGGCCTACTAGGTCCAACGCGTATTTT. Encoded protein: CASTLRGPTRSNAYF.

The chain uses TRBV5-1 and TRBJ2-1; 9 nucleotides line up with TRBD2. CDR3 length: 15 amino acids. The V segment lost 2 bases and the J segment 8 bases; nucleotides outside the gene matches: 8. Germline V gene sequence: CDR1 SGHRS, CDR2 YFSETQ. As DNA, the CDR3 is TGCGCCAGCAGCTTTCGGCAGGGCGGGGGGGATGAGCAGTTCTTC. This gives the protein CASSFRQGGGDEQFF.

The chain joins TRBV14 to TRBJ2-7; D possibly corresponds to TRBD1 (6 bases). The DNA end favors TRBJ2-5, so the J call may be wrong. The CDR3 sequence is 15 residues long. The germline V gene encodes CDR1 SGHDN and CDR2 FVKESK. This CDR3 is CASSQGRTVGETQYF. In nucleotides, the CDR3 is TGTGCCAGCAGCCAAGGGAGGACAGTGGGGGAGACCCAGTACTTC.

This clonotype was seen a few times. This CDR3 reads CSAPGQLAGTDTQYF. The CDR3 DNA follows: TGCAGTGCCCCTGGCCAGCTAGCGGGGACAGATACGCAGTATTTT. The chain is built from TRBV20-1 and TRBJ2-3; TRBD2 aligns across 9 bases. The junction had 10 bases not matched to a gene; V was cut back by 6 bases and J by 3 bases. Germline-derived CDR1 and CDR2 are DFQATT and SNEGSKA (reference sequence). This CDR3 is 15 amino acids long.

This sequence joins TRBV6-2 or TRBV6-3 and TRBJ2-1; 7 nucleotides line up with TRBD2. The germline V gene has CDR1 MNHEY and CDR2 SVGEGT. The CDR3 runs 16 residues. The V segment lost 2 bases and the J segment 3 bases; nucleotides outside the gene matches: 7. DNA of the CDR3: TGTGCCAGCAGTTACCAACCGGGCGGGGGCTACAATGAGCAGTTCTTC. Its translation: CASSYQPGGGYNEQFF.

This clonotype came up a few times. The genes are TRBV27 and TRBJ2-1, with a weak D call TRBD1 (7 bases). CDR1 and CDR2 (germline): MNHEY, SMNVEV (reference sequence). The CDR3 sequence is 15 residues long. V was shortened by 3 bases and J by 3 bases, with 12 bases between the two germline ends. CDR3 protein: CASSLAGGNYNEQFF. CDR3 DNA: TGTGCCAGCAGTTTGGCAGGGGGGAACTACAATGAGCAGTTCTTC.

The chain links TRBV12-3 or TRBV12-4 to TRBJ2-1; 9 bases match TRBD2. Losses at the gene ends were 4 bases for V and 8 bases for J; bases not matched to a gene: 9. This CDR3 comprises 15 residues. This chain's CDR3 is CASSWAGGMTYEQFF. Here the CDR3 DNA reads TGTGCCAGCAGTTGGGCGGGAGGGATGACCTATGAGCAGTTCTTC.

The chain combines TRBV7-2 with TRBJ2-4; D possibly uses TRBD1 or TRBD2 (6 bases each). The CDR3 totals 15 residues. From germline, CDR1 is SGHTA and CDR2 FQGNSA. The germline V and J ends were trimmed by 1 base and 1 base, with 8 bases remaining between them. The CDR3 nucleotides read TGTGCCAGCAGCTTAGACGGGGGCGCCAAAAACATTCAGTACTTC. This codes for CASSLDGGAKNIQYF.

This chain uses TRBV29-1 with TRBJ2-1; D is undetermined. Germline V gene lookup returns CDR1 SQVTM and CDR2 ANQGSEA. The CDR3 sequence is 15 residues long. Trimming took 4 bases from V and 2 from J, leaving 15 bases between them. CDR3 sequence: CSVGGTGQTYNEQFF. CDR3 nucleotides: TGCAGCGTTGGAGGAACGGGCCAGACCTACAATGAGCAGTTCTTC.

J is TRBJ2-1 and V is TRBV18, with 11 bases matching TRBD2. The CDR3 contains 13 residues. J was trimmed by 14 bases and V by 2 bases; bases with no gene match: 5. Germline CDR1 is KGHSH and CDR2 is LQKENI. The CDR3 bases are TGTGCCAGCTCACCAACTAGCGGGAGTTTTGAGTTCTTC. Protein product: CASSPTSGSFEFF.

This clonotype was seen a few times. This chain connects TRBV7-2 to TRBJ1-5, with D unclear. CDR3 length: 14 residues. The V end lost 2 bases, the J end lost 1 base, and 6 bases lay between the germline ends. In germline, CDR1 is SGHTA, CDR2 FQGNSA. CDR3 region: CASSLSRSNQPQHF. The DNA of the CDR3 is TGTGCCAGCAGCTTATCGAGGAGCAATCAGCCCCAGCATTTT.

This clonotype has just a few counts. The CDR3 region has the DNA TGTGCCAGCAGCTTGCACGGAACCTACGAGCAGTACTTC. It codes for CASSLHGTYEQYF. The V and J genes are TRBV7-2 and TRBJ2-7; unclear D gene. Trimming took 3 bases from V and 2 from J, leaving 8 bases between them. The CDR3 totals 13 residues. Per germline, CDR1 SGHTA and CDR2 FQGNSA.